The entry that follows covers one TCR beta chain sequence. The sample belongs to a study of shared clonotypes between healthy human individuals. The germline V gene encodes CDR1 SQVTM and CDR2 ANQGSEA. The V end lost 8 bases, the J end lost 7 bases, and 8 bases lay between the germline ends. The CDR3 totals 9 residues. The protocol was immunoSEQ multiplex PCR, while the TCRdb copy is restricted to in-frame clones and leaves out a portion. The sample consists of 550,000 to 700,000 clones, about three quarters of them appearing once. The V call is TRBV29-1, the J call TRBJ1-1, with TRBD1 as a possible D gene (5 bases). This clonotype was obtained from a woman in her twenties or thirties in good health. Input material: memory CD4+ T cells sorted from blood. The subset here: CD45RA-negative fraction. CDR3 amino acids: CSCDSEAFF. Here the CDR3 DNA reads TGCAGCTGTGACAGTGAAGCTTTCTTT. Combining the CDR3 with reference TRBV29-1 and TRBJ1-1 gives the whole variable domain SAVISQKPSRDICQRGTSLTIQCQVDSQVTMMFWYRQQPGQSLTLIATANQGSEATYESGFVIDKFPISRPNLTFSTLTVSNMSPEDSSIYLCSCDSEAFFGQGTRLTVV.